This T cell receptor (beta chain) emerged from a study of beta chain features in type 1 diabetes. This clone turned up a few times. The antigen remains unidentified. CD4+ naive, central memory, regulatory and stem cell-like memory subsets were isolated by sorting on CD45RO/CCR7/CD25/CD127/CD95/CD27. The V segment lost 7 bases and the J segment 4 bases; nucleotides outside the gene matches: 12. Germline assignment: CDR1 SQVTM and CDR2 ANQGSEA. This CDR3 region has 14 residues. General study points: Naive, central memory and regulatory TCRB repertoires appeared more similar among patients than healthy donors.

Expressed TCRB transcripts were sequenced, since all the RNA that had been isolated was reverse transcribed. The data were produced by immunoSEQ multiplex PCR, yet TCRdb's version contains in-frame clones alone and is incomplete. The repertoire holds 350,000 to 450,000 clones, with approximately 15% as singletons. The TCR comes from a man aged 25-40 years in good health. The chain carries TRBV29-1 and TRBJ1-1, with TRBD1 matching 7 bases. The sequenced material came from naive CD4+ T cells from blood. CDR3: CSAQGGGGGTEAFF. The CDR3 bases are TGCAGCGCCCAAGGAGGGGGCGGCGGCACTGAAGCTTTCTTT.